This T cell receptor (beta chain) was documented in a study of T cells after yellow fever vaccination. Study-wide context: Fractions with few cells were prepared using SMART-Seq v4 Ultra Low Input.

In this sample, this clonotype turned up a few times. In TCRdb, the 5' RACE reads were re-called with MiXCR into one record per CDR3 protein. Seen here are some 500,000 distinct CDR3 sequences, roughly 14% observed once, and the top ten hold more than 13%. In germline, CDR1 is MNHEY, CDR2 SVGEGT. CDR3 length: 16 amino acids. Trimming took 2 bases from V and 4 from J, leaving 15 bases between them. Specimen: PBMCs, collected on the day of the yellow fever booster vaccination. The receptor was isolated from a man aged 30 to 39 who received the YFV17D yellow fever vaccine. V gene TRBV6-2 or TRBV6-3 combines with J gene TRBJ2-1, with D possibly being TRBD1 or TRBD2 (5 bases each). CDR3 sequence reads: CASSYVLGTQYNEQFF. The CDR3 nucleotides read TGTGCCAGCAGTTACGTTCTGGGGACCCAATACAATGAGCAGTTCTTC.